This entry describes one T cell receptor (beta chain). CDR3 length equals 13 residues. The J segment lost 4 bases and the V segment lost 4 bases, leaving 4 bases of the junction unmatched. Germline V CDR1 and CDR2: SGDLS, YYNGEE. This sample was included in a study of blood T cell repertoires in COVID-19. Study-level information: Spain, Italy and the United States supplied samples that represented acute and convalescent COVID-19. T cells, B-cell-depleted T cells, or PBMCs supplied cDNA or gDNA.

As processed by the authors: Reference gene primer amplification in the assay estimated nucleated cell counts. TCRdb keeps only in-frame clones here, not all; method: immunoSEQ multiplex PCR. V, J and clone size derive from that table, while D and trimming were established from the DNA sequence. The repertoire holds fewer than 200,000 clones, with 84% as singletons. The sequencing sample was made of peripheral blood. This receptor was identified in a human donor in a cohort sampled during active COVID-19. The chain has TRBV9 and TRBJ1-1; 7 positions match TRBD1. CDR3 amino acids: CASSTDRVTEAFF. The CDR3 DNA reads TGTGCCAGCAGCACTGACAGGGTCACTGAAGCTTTCTTT.